This T cell receptor (beta chain) is drawn from a study of blood T cell repertoires in COVID-19. About the research overall: Material from acute and convalescent COVID-19 was sourced from the United States, Italy and Spain. Sources were T cells, B-cell-depleted T cells, or PBMCs; the material itself was cDNA or gDNA.

Under the authors' procedure: Amplified reference gene primers provided the basis for estimating nucleated cell counts. This table comes from immunoSEQ multiplex PCR, and its TCRdb copy is limited to in-frame clones, with some not included. V and J calls and clone size are given by that table; D and trimming were obtained from the DNA. The data contain 50,000 to 70,000 clones, around 83% of them seen just once; the ten biggest clones take up about 6%. This clone turned up a few times. The CDR3 has 16 amino acids. V gave up 1 base and J gave up 2 bases, with 12 bases separating them. From germline, CDR1 is SNHLY and CDR2 FYNNEI.

The sequence came from a woman aged 60-70 years with acute or convalescent COVID-19. The V gene is TRBV2, the J gene TRBJ1-5, with D unclear. Specimen: peripheral blood. The CDR3 region has the DNA TGTGCCAGCAGTGAAGACCCTGGCCGTGGCAATCAGCCCCAGCATTTT. It codes for CASSEDPGRGNQPQHF.